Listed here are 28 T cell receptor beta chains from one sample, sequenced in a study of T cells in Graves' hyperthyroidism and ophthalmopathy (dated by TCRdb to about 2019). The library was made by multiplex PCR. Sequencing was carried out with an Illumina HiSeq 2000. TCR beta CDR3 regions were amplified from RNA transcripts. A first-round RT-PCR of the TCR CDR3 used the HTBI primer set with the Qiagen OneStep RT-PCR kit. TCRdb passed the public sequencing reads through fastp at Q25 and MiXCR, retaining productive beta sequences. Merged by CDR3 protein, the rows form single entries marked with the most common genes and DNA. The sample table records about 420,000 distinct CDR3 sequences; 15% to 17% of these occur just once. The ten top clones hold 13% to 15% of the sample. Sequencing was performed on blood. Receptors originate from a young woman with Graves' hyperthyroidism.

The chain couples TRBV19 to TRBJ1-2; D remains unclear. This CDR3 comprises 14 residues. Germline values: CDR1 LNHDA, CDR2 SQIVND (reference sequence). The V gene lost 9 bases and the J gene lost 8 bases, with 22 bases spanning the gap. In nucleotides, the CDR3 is TGTGCCAGCACCCTCATGACGGGTTTTGTGGGCTACACCTTC. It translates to CASTLMTGFVGYTF. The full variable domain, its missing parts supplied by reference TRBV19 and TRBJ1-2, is DGGITQSPKYLFRKEGQNVTLSCEQNLNHDAMYWYRQDPGQGLRLIYYSQIVNDFQKGDIAEGYSVSREKKESFPLTVTSAQKNPTAFYLCASTLMTGFVGYTFGSGTRLTVV.

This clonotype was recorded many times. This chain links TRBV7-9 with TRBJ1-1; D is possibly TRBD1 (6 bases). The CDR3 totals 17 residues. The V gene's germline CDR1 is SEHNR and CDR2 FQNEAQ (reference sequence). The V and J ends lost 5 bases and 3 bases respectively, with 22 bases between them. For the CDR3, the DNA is TGTGCCAGCAGCAGCCACGTTGGGGGCGCCTGGGACACTGAAGCTTTCTTT. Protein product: CASSSHVGGAWDTEAFF.

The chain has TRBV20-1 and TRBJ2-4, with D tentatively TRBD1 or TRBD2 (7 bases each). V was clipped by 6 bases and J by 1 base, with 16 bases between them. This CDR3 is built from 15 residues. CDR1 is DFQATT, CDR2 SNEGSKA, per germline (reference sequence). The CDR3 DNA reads TGCAGTGCGGGTGGGAGGGGGCTTGCCAAAAACATTCAGTACTTC. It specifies CSAGGRGLAKNIQYF.

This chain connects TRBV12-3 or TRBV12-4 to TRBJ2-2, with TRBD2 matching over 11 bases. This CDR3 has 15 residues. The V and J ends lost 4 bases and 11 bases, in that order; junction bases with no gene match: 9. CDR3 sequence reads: CASSWTSGLLGELFF. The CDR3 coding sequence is TGTGCCAGCAGTTGGACTAGCGGGCTGTTAGGCGAGCTGTTTTTT.

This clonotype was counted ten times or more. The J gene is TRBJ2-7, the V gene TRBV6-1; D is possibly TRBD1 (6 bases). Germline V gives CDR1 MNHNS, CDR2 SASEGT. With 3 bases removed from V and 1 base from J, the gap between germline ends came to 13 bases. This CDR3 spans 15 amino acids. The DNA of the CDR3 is TGTGCCAGCAGTGAGGGTTTAGGACAGTCCTACGAGCAGTACTTC. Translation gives CASSEGLGQSYEQYF.

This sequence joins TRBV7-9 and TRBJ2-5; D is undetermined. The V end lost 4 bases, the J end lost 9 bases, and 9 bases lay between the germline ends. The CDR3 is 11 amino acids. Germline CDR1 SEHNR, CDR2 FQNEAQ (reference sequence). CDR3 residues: CASSSQWSQYF. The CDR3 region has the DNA TGTGCCAGCAGCTCACAATGGTCCCAGTACTTC. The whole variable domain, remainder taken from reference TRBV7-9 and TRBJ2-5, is DTGVSQNPRHKITKRGQNVTFRCDPISEHNRLYWYRQTLGQGPEFLTYFQNEAQLEKSRLLSDRFSAERPKGSFSTLEIQRTEQGDSAMYLCASSSQWSQYFGPGTRLLVL.

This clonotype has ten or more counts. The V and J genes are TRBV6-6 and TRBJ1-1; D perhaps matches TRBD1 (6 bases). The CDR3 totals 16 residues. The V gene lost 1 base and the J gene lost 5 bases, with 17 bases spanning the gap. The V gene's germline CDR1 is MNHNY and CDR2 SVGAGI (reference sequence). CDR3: CASSYWGHSGSTEAFF. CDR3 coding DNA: TGTGCCAGCAGTTACTGGGGACATTCCGGAAGTACTGAAGCTTTCTTT.

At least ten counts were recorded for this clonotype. The CDR3 bases are TGTGCCAGCAGCGTAGGCCAGCAGAACACTGAAGCTTTCTTT. Protein sequence: CASSVGQQNTEAFF. J is TRBJ1-1 and V is TRBV9; D unresolved. CDR1 SGDLS and CDR2 YYNGEE come from the germline V gene. The germline V and J ends were trimmed by 0 bases and 1 base, with 7 bases remaining between them. CDR3 length: 14 amino acids.

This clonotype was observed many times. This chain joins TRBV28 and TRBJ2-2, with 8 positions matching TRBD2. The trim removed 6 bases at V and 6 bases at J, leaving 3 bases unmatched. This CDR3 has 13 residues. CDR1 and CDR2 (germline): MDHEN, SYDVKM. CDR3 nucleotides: TGTGCCAGCAGCGGGGGGGGCTCCGGGGAGCTGTTTTTT. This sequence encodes CASSGGGSGELFF.

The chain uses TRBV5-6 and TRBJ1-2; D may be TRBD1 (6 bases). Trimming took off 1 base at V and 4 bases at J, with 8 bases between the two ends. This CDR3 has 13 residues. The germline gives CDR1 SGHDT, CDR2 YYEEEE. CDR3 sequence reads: CASSLSQGYGYTF. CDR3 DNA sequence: TGTGCCAGCAGCTTGTCACAGGGCTATGGCTACACCTTC.

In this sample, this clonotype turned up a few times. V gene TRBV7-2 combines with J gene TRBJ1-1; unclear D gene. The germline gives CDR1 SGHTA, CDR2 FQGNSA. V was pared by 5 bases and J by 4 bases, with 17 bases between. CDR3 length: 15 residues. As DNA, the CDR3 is TGTGCCAGCAGCCACTGGTCGGGTCCTTCCACTGAAGCTTTCTTT. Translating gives CASSHWSGPSTEAFF.

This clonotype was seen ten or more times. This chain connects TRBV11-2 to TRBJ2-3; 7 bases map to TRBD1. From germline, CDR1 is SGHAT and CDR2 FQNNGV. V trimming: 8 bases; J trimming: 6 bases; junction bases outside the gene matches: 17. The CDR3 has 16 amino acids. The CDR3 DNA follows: TGTGCCAGCGGGGGCGGACAGGTCGTCGTGCGGGATACGCAGTATTTT. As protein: CASGGGQVVVRDTQYF.

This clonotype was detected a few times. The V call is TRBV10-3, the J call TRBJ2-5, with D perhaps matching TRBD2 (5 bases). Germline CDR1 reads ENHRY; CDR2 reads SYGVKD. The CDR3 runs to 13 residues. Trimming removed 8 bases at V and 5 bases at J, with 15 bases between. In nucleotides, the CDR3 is TGTGCCATCGCCCGACCGGGGAGCGAGACCCAGTACTTC. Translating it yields CAIARPGSETQYF.

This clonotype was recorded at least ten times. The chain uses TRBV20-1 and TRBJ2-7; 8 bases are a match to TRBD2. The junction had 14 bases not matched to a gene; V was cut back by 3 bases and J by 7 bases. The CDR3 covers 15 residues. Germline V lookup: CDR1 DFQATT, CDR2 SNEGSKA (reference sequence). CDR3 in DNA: TGCAGTGCTAGTGTCGAGGCGGGGGGAGAAGGGGAGCAGTACTTC. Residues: CSASVEAGGEGEQYF.

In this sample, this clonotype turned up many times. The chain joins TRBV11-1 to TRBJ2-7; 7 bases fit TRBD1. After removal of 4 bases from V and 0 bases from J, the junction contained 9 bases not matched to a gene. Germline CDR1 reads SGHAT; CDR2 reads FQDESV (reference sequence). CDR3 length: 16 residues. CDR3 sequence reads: CASSSKTGTASYEQYF. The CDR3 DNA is TGTGCCAGCAGCTCAAAAACCGGGACAGCCTCCTACGAGCAGTACTTC.

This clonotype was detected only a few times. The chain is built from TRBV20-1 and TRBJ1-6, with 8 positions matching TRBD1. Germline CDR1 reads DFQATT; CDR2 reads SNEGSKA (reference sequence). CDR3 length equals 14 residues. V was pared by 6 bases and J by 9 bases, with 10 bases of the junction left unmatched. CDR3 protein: CSARAGQGGSPLHF. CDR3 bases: TGCAGTGCGCGCGCTGGACAGGGCGGTTCACCCCTCCACTTT.

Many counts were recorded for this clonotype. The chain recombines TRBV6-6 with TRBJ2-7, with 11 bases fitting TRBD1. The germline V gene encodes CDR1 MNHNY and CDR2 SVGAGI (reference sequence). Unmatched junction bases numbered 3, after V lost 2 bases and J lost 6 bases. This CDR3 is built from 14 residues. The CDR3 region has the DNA TGTGCCAGCAGTTACACGGGACAGGGGGGCGAGCAGTACTTC. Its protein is CASSYTGQGGEQYF.

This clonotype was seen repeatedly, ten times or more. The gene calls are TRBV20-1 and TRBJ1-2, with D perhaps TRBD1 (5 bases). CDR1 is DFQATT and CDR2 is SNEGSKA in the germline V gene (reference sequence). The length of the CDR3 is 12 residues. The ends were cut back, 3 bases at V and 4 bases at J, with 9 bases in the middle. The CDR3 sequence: CSASSGIYGYTF. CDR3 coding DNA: TGCAGTGCTAGCTCAGGGATCTATGGCTACACCTTC.

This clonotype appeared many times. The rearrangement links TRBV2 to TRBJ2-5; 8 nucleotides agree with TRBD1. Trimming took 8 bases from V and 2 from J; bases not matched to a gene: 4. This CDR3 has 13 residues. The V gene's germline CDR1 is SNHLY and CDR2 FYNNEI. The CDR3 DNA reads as TGTGCCAGCCAGAGGGACAGGCAAGAGACCCAGTACTTC. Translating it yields CASQRDRQETQYF. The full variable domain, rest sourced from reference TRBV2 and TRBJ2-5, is EPEVTQTPSHQVTQMGQEVILRCVPISNHLYFYWYRQILGQKVEFLVSFYNNEISEKSEIFDDQFSVERPDGSNFTLKIRSTKLEDSAMYFCASQRDRQETQYFGPGTRLLVL.

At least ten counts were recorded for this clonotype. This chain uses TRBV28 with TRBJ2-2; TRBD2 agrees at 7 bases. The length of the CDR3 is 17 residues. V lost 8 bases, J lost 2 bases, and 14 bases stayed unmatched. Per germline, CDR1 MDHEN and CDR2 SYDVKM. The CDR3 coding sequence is TGTGCCAGCCTGGGGCTAGCGGAGATGGGTAACACCGGGGAGCTGTTTTTT. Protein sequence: CASLGLAEMGNTGELFF. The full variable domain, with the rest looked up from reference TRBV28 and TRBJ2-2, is DVKVTQSSRYLVKRTGEKVFLECVQDMDHENMFWYRQDPGLGLRLIYFSYDVKMKEKGDIPEGYSVSREKKERFSLILESASTNQTSMYLCASLGLAEMGNTGELFFGEGSRLTVL.

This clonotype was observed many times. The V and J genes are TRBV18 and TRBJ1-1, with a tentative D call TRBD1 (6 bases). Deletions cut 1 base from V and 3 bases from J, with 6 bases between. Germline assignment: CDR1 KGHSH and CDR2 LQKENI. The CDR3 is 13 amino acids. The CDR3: CASSPHRDTEAFF. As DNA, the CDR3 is TGTGCCAGCTCACCACACAGGGACACTGAAGCTTTCTTT.

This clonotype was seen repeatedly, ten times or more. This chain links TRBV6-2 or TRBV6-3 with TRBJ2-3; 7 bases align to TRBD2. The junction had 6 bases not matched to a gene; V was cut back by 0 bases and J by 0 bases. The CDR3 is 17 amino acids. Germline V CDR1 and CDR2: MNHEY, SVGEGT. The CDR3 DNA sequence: TGTGCCAGCAGTTACTCCCGACTAGCTAGGAGCACAGATACGCAGTATTTT. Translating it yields CASSYSRLARSTDTQYF.

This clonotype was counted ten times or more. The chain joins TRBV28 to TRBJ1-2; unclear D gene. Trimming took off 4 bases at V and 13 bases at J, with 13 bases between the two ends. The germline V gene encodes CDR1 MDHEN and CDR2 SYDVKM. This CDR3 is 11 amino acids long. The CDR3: CASSSSQMGTF. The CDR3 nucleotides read TGTGCCAGCAGTTCCTCACAGATGGGCACCTTC.

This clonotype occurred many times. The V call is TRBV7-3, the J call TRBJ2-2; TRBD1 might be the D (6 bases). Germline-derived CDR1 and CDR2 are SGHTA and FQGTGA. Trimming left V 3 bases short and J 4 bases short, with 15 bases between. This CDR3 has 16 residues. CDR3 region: CASSFSGRGGTGELFF. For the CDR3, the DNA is TGTGCCAGCAGCTTTTCCGGCAGGGGCGGCACCGGGGAGCTGTTTTTT. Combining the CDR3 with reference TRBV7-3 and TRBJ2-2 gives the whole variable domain GAGVSQTPSNKVTEKGKYVELRCDPISGHTALYWYRQSLGQGPEFLIYFQGTGAADDSGLPNDRFFAVRPEGSVSTLKIQRTERGDSAVYLCASSFSGRGGTGELFFGEGSRLTVL.

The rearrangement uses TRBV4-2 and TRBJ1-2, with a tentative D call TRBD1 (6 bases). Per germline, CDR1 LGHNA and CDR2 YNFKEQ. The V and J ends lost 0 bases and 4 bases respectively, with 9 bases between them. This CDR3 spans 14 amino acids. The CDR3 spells CASSQDRGSYGYTF. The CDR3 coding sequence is TGTGCCAGCAGCCAAGATAGGGGGAGCTATGGCTACACCTTC.

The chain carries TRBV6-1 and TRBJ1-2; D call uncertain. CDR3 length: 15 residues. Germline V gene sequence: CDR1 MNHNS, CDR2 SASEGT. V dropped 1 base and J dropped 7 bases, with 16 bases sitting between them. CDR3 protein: CASSEGITAWRGYTF. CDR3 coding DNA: TGTGCCAGCAGTGAAGGGATCACCGCTTGGCGTGGCTACACCTTC.

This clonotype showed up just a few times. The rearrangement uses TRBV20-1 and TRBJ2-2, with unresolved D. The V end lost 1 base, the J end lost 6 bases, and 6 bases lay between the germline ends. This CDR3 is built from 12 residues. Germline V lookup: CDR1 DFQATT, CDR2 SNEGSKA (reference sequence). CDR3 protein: CSARATPGELFF. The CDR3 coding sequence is TGCAGTGCTAGAGCCACTCCCGGGGAGCTGTTTTTT.

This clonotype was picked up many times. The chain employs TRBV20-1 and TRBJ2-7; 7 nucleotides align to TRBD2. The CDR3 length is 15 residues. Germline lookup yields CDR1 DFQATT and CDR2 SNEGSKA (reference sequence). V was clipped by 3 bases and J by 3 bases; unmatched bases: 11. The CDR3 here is CSARSVREEDYEQYF. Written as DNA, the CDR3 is TGCAGTGCTAGGTCCGTCCGGGAGGAGGACTACGAGCAGTACTTC.